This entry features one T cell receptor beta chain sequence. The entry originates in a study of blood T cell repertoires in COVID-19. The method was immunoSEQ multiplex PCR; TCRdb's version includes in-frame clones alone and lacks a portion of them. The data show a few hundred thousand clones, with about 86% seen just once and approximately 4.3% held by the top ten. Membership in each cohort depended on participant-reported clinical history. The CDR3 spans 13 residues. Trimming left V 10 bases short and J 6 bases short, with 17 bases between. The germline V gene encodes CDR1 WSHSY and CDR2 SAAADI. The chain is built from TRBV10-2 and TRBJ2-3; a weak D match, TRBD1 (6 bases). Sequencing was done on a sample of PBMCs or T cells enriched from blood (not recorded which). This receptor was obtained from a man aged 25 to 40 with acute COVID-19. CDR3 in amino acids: CATTGRGWDTQYF. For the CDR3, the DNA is TGCGCCACCACGGGTAGGGGGTGGGATACGCAGTATTTT.